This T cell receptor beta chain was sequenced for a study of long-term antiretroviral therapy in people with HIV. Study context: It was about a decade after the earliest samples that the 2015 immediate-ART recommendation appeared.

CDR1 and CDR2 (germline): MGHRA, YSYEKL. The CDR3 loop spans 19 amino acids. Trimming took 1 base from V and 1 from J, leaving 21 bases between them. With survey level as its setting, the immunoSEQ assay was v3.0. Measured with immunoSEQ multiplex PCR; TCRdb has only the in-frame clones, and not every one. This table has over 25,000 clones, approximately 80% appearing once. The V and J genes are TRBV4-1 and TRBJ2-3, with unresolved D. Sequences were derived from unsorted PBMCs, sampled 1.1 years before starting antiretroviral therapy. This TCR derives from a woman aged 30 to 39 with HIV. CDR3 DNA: TGCGCCAGCAGCCAAGTTGTTGAGGTCTCGTACACCCGCACAGATACGCAGTATTTT. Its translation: CASSQVVEVSYTRTDTQYF.